The 9 T cell receptor beta chains in this list originate from one sample, sequenced in a study of blood T cells in healthy people across ages (dated by TCRdb to 2015 to 2017). The library was produced with 5' RACE. For sequencing, an Illumina HiSeq 2500 was employed. The second PCR ran for about 6 to 11 cycles and used a J-beta primer mix along with a sample-barcoded 5' primer. TCRdb's own reprocessing of the public reads used fastp at Q25 and MiXCR and kept productive beta chains. Rows are combined by CDR3 protein, so each entry shows the most common genes and DNA. The sample has fewer than 900,000 distinct CDR3 sequences on record, about 40% of them singletons. 20% of the sample rests with the top ten. Input material: blood. Every receptor here comes from a woman aged 60 to 75 in good health.

V gene TRBV7-3 combines with J gene TRBJ1-2, with D possibly matching TRBD1 (5 bases). The V gene lost 5 bases and the J gene lost 5 bases, with 15 bases spanning the gap. The CDR3 has 14 residues. Germline-derived CDR1 and CDR2 are SGHTA and FQGTGA. Here the CDR3 DNA reads TGTGCCAGCAGCCCAGACGGGGGTGTATATGGCTACACCTTC. It specifies CASSPDGGVYGYTF.

This clonotype has only a few counts. The chain links TRBV20-1 to TRBJ2-7, with 7 bases lining up with TRBD1. The better agreement between TRBJ2-5 and the DNA end casts doubt on the J call. CDR3 length: 12 residues. Germline V gene lookup returns CDR1 DFQATT and CDR2 SNEGSKA (reference sequence). For the CDR3, the DNA is TGCAGTGCTAGACGACAGGGCGAGACCCAGTACTTC. Translated, it gives CSARRQGETQYF.

There are a few counts of this clonotype. The chain combines TRBV6-1 with TRBJ2-7; D remains unclear. Trimming took 1 base from V and 2 from J, leaving 12 bases between them. The CDR3 length is 15 residues. Looked up from germline, CDR1 is MNHNS and CDR2 is SASEGT. The CDR3 nucleotides are TGTGCCAGCAGTGAAGTCGTCGGCAGAACCTACGAGCAGTACTTC. It specifies CASSEVVGRTYEQYF.

The J gene is TRBJ2-7, the V gene TRBV9, with D hard to call. This CDR3 contains 15 residues. V dropped 0 bases and J dropped 3 bases, with 13 bases sitting between them. Per the germline V gene, CDR1 is SGDLS and CDR2 is YYNGEE. The DNA of the CDR3 is TGTGCCAGCAGCGTAGCCACCATCTCCATCTACGAGCAGTACTTC. It specifies CASSVATISIYEQYF. Looking up the rest from reference TRBV9 and TRBJ2-7 gives the full variable domain: DSGVTQTPKHLITATGQRVTLRCSPRSGDLSVYWYQQSLDQGLQFLIQYYNGEERAKGNILERFSAQQFPDLHSELNLSSLELGDSALYFCASSVATISIYEQYFGPGTRLTVT.

The rearrangement joins TRBV7-3 to TRBJ2-3; 9 nucleotides agree with TRBD2. The CDR3 runs 17 residues. The V gene end was trimmed by 1 base and the J gene end by 4 bases; junction bases not matched to a gene: 9. The germline gives CDR1 SGHTA, CDR2 FQGTGA. CDR3 in amino acids: CASSLKHGTSYSDTQYF. CDR3 DNA: TGTGCCAGCAGCTTAAAGCACGGGACTAGCTACTCAGATACGCAGTATTTT.

This chain connects TRBV7-9 to TRBJ1-1; no clear D. This CDR3 has 14 amino acids. Germline CDR1 reads SEHNR; CDR2 reads FQNEAQ (reference sequence). V lost 5 bases and J lost 3, with 13 bases in between. The CDR3 region has the DNA TGTGCCAGCAGCGGGATAAATGCGCACACTGAAGCTTTCTTT. Amino acids: CASSGINAHTEAFF.

This clonotype was detected a few times. One junction end does not reproduce the germline sequence, and a read error may be involved. This chain connects TRBV7-3 to TRBJ2-7; D gene uncertain. CDR1 is SGHTA, CDR2 FQGTGA, per germline. The CDR3 runs 13 residues. CDR3 bases: TGTGCCAGCAGATTAAACAAGGGTGCGGAGCAGTACTTC. It translates to CASRLNKGAEQYF.

As concerns this clonotype: One end of the junction varies from germline; a read error may be responsible. The rearrangement joins TRBV27 to TRBJ1-2, with D perhaps TRBD1 (6 bases). The V gene's germline CDR1 is MNHEY and CDR2 SMNVEV (reference sequence). The CDR3 consists of 15 residues. The CDR3 is CASSSHSYGGYGYIF. In DNA form, the CDR3 reads TGTGCCAGCAGTTCGCACTCATATGGGGGCTATGGCTACATCTTC.

This chain connects TRBV4-2 to TRBJ2-1, with D perhaps TRBD2 (5 bases). V lost 0 bases and J lost 7, with 22 bases in between. The CDR3 extends over 18 amino acids. From germline, CDR1 is LGHNA and CDR2 YNFKEQ. CDR3 coding DNA: TGTGCCAGCAGCCAAGATTTGCTAGCCGCCTTCGGATGGAATGAGCAGTTCTTC. The encoded protein is CASSQDLLAAFGWNEQFF.